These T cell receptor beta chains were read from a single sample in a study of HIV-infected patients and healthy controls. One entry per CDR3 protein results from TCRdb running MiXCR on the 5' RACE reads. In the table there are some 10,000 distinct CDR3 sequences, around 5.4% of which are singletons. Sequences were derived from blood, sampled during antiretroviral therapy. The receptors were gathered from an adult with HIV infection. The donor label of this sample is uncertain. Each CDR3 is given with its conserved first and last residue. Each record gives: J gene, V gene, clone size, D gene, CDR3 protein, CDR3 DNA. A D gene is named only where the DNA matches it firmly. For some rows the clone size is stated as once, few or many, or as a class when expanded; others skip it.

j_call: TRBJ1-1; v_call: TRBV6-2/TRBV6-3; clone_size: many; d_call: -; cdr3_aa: CASSYPGVLGEAFF; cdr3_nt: TGTGCCAGCAGTTACCCCGGGGTTCTGGGTGAAGCTTTCTTT
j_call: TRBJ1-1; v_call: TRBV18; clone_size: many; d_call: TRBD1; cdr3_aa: CASSPRTGVEYAFF; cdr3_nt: TGTGCCAGCTCACCAAGGACAGGGGTCGAATACGCTTTCTTT
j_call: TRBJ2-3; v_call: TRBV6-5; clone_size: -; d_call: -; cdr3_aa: CASSIAGTDTQYF; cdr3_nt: TGTGCCAGCTCGATAGCGGGCACAGATACGCAGTATTTT
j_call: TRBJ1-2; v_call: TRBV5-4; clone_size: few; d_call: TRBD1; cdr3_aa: CASSWDREDGYTF; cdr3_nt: TGTGCCAGCAGCTGGGACAGGGAGGATGGCTACACCTTC
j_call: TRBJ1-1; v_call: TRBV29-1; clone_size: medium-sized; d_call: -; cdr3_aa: CSCALGGNTEAFF; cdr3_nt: TGCAGCTGCGCGCTAGGGGGGAACACTGAAGCTTTCTTT
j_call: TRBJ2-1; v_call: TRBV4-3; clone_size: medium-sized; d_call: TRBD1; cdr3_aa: CASSQAGTGYNEQFF; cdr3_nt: TGCGCCAGCAGCCAAGCCGGGACAGGATACAATGAGCAGTTCTTC
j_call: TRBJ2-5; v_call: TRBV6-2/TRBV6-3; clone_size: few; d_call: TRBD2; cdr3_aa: CASSFQAGQETQYF; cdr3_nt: TGTGCCAGCAGTTTCCAAGCGGGGCAAGAGACCCAGTACTTC
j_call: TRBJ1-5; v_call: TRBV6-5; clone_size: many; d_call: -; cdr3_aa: CASSSAGANQPQHF; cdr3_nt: TGTGCCAGCAGTTCGGCAGGGGCTAATCAGCCCCAGCATTTT
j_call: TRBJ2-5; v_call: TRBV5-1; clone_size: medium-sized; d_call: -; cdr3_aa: CASSLLGRGAQETQYF; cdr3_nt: TGCGCCAGCAGCCTCTTGGGAAGAGGGGCCCAAGAGACCCAGTACTTC
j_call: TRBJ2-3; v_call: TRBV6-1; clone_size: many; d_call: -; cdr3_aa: CASSEAGVRGRWTDTQYF; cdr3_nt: TGTGCCAGCAGTGAAGCAGGTGTCAGGGGGAGGTGGACAGATACGCAGTATTTT
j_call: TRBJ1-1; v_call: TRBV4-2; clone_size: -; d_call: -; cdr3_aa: CASSQVSEVEAFF; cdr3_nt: TGTGCCAGCAGCCAAGTTTCCGAAGTTGAAGCTTTCTTT
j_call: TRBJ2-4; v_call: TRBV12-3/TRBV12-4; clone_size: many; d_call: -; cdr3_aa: CASSLGFREKNIQYF; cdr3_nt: TGTGCCAGCAGTTTAGGTTTCAGGGAGAAAAACATTCAGTACTTC
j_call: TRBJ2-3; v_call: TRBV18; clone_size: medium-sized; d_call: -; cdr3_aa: CASSPRTGGTDTQYF; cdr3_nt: TGTGCCAGCTCACCACGGACAGGAGGGACAGATACGCAGTATTTT
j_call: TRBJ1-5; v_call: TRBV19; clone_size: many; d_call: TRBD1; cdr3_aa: CASSPEDRAKQPQHF; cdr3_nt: TGTGCCAGTAGTCCCGAGGACAGGGCGAAGCAGCCCCAGCATTTT
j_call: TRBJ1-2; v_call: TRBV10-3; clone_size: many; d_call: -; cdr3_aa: CAAAADPEYGYTF; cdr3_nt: TGTGCGGCGGCAGCAGATCCTGAGTATGGCTACACCTTC
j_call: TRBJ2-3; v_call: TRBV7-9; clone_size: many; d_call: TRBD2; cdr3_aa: CASSQGLAASTDTQYF; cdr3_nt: TGTGCCAGCAGCCAAGGACTAGCGGCTAGCACAGATACGCAGTATTTT
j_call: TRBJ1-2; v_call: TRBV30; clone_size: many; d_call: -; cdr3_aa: CAWSVHGSGGYTF; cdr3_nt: TGTGCCTGGAGTGTACACGGGTCAGGGGGCTACACCTTC
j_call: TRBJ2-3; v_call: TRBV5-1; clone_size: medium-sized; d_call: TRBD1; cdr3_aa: CASSLGQGPPDTQYF; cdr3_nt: TGCGCCAGCAGCTTGGGACAGGGGCCCCCAGATACGCAGTATTTT
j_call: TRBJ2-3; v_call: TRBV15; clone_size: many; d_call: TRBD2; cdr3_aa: CATSPGLAGADTQYF; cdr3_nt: TGTGCCACCAGCCCTGGACTAGCGGGAGCAGATACGCAGTATTTT
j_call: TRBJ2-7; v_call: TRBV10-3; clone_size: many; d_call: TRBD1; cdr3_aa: CAIRGTGGDGQYF; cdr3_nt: TGTGCCATCAGAGGGACAGGGGGTGACGGGCAGTACTTC
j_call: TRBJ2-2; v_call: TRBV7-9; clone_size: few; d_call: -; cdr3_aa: CASSLVSQGAGELFF; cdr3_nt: TGTGCCAGCAGCTTAGTCAGCCAAGGTGCCGGGGAGCTGTTTTTT
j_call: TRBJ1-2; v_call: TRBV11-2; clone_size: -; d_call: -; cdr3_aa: CASSLSWGNGYTF; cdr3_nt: TGTGCCAGCAGCTTAAGCTGGGGAAATGGCTACACCTTC
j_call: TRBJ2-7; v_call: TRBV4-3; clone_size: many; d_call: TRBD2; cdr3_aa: CASSQDGAGDYEQYF; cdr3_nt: TGCGCCAGCAGCCAAGACGGCGCGGGGGACTACGAGCAGTACTTC
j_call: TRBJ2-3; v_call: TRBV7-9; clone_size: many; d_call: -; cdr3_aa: CASSLAAQGQYF; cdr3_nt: TGTGCCAGCAGCTTAGCGGCGCAGGGGCAGTATTTT
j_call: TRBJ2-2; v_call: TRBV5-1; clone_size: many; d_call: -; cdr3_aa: CATGPGAPNTGELFF; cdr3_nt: TGCGCGACCGGTCCGGGTGCTCCGAACACCGGGGAGCTGTTTTTT
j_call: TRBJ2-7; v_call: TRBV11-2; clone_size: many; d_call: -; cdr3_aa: CASSLGDFYEQYF; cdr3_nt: TGTGCCAGCAGCTTAGGGGACTTTTACGAGCAGTACTTC
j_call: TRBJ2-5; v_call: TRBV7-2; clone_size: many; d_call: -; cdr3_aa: CASSLDSAVGAQETQYF; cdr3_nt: TGTGCCAGCAGCTTAGACTCAGCGGTGGGAGCCCAAGAGACCCAGTACTTC
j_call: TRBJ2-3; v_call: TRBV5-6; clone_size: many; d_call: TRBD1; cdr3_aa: CASSLTGGLRDTQYF; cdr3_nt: TGTGCCAGCAGCTTGACAGGGGGCCTAAGAGATACGCAGTATTTT
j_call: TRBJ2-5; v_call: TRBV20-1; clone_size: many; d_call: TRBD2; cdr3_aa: CSARSRLAGRETQYF; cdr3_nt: TGCAGTGCTAGATCTCGGCTAGCGGGGCGGGAGACCCAGTACTTC
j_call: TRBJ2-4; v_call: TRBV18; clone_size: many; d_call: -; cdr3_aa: CASSPLEAAKNIQYF; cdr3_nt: TGTGCCAGCTCACCACTCGAGGCGGCTAAAAACATTCAGTACTTC
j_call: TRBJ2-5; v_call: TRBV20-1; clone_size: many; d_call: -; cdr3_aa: CSARSPSVQETQYF; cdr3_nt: TGCAGTGCTAGATCCCCTAGCGTCCAAGAGACCCAGTACTTC
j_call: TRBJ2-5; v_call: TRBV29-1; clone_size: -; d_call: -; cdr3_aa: CSVAVGGTVETQYF; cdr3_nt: TGCAGCGTGGCAGTTGGAGGGACGGTGGAGACCCAGTACTTC
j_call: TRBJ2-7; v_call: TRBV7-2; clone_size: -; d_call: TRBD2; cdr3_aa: CASSLAGGSWNEQYF; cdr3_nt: TGTGCCAGCAGCTTAGCCGGCGGGAGTTGGAACGAGCAGTACTTC
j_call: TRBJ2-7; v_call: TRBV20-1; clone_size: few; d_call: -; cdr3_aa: CSARAPVPDYEQYF; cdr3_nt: TGCAGTGCTAGAGCGCCGGTCCCCGACTACGAGCAGTACTTC
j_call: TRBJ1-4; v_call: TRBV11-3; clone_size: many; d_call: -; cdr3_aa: CASSSGRDEKLFF; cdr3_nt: TGTGCCAGCAGCTCCGGACGGGACGAAAAACTGTTTTTT
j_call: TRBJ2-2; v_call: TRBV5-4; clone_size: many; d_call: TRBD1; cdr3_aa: CASSPPGQDYTGELFF; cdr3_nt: TGTGCCAGCAGCCCTCCGGGACAGGACTACACCGGGGAGCTGTTTTTT
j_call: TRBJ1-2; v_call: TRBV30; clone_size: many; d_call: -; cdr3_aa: CAWSVSGYGYTF; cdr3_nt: TGTGCCTGGAGTGTTTCGGGCTATGGCTACACCTTC
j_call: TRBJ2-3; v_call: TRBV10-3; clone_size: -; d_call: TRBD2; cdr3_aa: CATSGLAGPTDTQYF; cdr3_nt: TGTGCCACCTCCGGACTAGCGGGCCCCACAGATACGCAGTATTTT
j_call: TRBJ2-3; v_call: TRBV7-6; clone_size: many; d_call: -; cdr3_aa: CASSLARTDTQYF; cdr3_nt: TGTGCCAGCAGCTTAGCCCGCACAGATACGCAGTATTTT
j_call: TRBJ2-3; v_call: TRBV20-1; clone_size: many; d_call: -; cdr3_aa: CSASQDTQYF; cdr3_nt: TGCAGTGCTAGTCAGGATACGCAGTATTTT
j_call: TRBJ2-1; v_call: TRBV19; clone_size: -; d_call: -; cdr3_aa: CASSIDLKDWSSYNEQFF; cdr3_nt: TGTGCCAGTAGTATAGATCTTAAGGACTGGAGCTCCTACAATGAGCAGTTCTTC
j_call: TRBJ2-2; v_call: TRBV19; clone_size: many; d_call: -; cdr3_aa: CATKEDGGPGELFF; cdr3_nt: TGTGCCACAAAGGAGGATGGGGGGCCCGGGGAGCTGTTTTTT
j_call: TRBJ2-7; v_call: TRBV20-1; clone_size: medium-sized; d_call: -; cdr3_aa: CSASLAGYTYEQYF; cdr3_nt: TGCAGTGCTAGTTTGGCAGGTTATACCTACGAGCAGTACTTC
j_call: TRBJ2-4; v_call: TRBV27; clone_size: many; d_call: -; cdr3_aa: CASSTLGGEFLAKNIQYF; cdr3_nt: TGTGCCAGCAGTACCCTCGGAGGGGAGTTTCTAGCCAAAAACATTCAGTACTTC
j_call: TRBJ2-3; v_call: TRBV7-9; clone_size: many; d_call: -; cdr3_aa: CASSLPDTQYF; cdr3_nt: TGTGCCAGCAGCTTACCAGATACGCAGTATTTT
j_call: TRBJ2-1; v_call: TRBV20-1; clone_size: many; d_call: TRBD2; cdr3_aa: CSAAGTSVVEQFF; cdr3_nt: TGCAGTGCTGCCGGGACTAGCGTCGTTGAGCAGTTCTTC
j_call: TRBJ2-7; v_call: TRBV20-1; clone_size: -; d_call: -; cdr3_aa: CTRSEQYF; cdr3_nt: TGCACTAGGTCCGAGCAGTACTTC
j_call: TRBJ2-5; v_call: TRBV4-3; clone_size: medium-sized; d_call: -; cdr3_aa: CASSPVNQETQYF; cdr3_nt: TGCGCCAGCAGCCCCGTGAACCAAGAGACCCAGTACTTC
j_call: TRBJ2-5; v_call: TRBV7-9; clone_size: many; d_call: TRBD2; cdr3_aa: CASRGVGGRALETQYF; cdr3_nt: TGTGCCAGCAGGGGGGTCGGCGGGAGGGCCCTGGAGACCCAGTACTTC
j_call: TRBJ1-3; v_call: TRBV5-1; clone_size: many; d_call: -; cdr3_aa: CASSLVFPGNTIYF; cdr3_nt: TGCGCCAGCAGCCTCGTTTTCCCTGGAAACACCATATATTTT
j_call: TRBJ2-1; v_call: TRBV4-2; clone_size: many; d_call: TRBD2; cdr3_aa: CASSQVLAGWGNEQFF; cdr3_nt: TGTGCCAGCAGCCAAGTCCTAGCGGGTTGGGGTAATGAGCAGTTCTTC
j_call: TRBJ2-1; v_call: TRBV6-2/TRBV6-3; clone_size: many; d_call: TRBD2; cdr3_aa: CASRIILAGLPLRVSEQFF; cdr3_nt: TGTGCCAGCAGAATAATCCTAGCGGGATTGCCTCTTCGCGTCAGTGAGCAGTTCTTC
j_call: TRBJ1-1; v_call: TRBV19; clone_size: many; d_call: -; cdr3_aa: CASTPSGVAEAFF; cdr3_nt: TGTGCCAGTACCCCCTCGGGAGTGGCTGAAGCTTTCTTT
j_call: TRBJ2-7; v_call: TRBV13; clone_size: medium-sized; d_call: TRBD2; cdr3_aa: CASSSGLAGWDWQYF; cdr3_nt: TGTGCCAGCAGCTCCGGACTAGCGGGTTGGGATTGGCAGTACTTC
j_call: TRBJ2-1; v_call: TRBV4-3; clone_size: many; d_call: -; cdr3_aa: CASSQDHGGNTYNEQFF; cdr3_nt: TGCGCCAGCAGCCAAGATCACGGGGGTAACACCTACAATGAGCAGTTCTTC
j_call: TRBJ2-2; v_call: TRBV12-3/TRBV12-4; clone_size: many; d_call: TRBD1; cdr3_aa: CASSSGQGAKFGELFF; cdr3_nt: TGTGCCAGCAGTTCTGGGCAGGGGGCCAAGTTCGGGGAGCTGTTTTTT
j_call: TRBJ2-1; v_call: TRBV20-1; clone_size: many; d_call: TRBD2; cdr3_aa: CSARDPSGITGYNEQFF; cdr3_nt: TGCAGTGCTAGAGATCCTAGCGGGATAACGGGGTACAATGAGCAGTTCTTC
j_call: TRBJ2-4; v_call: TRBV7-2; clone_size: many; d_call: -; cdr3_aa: CASTSKAKNIQYF; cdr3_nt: TGTGCCAGCACCTCAAAGGCCAAAAACATTCAGTACTTC
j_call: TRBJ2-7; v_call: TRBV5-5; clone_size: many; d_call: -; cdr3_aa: CASSLVGSTYEQYF; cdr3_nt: TGTGCCAGCAGCTTGGTTGGTAGTACCTACGAGCAGTACTTC
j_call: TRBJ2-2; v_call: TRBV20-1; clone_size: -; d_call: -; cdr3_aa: CSAREGPSLGELFF; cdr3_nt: TGCAGTGCTAGGGAAGGACCGAGCCTCGGGGAGCTGTTTTTT